This T cell receptor beta chain was identified during a study of beta chain features in type 1 diabetes. About the research overall: Patients were similar to healthy donors in age and gender (as well as in cell yields). The study, taken as a whole, reports: Within each of all four CD4+ subsets, Type 1 diabetes patients had TCRB CDR3s that were moderately but significantly shorter. Type 1 diabetes patients showed fewer insertions and more deletions at VDJ junctions.

To note about this clone: No antigen is known for it.

It was one heparinised blood draw, averaging around 110 mL, that each donor gave. Sorting of CD4+ naive, central memory, regulatory and stem cell-like memory cells was performed via CD45RO/CCR7/CD25/CD127/CD95/CD27. Every isolated RNA sample was fully reverse transcribed, so sequencing captured expressed TCRB transcripts. Method: immunoSEQ multiplex PCR; TCRdb's copy keeps in-frame clones and lacks some. The table has roughly 730,000 clones, roughly an eighth seen once. The CDR3 spans 15 residues. Trimming left V 2 bases short and J 0 bases short, with 8 bases between. Looked up from germline, CDR1 is SNHLY and CDR2 is FYNNEI.

The V call is TRBV2, the J call TRBJ1-5; D not resolved. The source is a man younger than 35 with type 1 diabetes. The sequencing sample was made of naive CD4+ T cells from blood. The CDR3 is CASSETLGSNQPQHF. In DNA form, the CDR3 reads TGTGCCAGCAGTGAAACTCTGGGTAGCAATCAGCCCCAGCATTTT. Full variable domain (outside the CDR3, taken from reference TRBV2 and TRBJ1-5): EPEVTQTPSHQVTQMGQEVILRCVPISNHLYFYWYRQILGQKVEFLVSFYNNEISEKSEIFDDQFSVERPDGSNFTLKIRSTKLEDSAMYFCASSETLGSNQPQHFGDGTRLSIL.